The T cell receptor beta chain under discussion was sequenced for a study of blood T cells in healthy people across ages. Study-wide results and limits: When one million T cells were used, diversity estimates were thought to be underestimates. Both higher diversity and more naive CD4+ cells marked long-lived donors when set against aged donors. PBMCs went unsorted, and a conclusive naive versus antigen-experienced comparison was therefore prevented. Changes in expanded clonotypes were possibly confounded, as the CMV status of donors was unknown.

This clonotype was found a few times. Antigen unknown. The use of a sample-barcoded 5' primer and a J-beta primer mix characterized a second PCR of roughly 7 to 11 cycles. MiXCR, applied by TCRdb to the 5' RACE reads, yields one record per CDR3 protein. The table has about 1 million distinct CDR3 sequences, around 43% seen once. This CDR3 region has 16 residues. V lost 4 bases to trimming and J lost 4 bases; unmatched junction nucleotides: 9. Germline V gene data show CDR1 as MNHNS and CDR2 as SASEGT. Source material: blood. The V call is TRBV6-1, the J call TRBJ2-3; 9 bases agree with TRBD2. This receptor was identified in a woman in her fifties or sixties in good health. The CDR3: CASSVLSGRGPDTQYF. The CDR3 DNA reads TGTGCCAGCAGTGTTCTTAGCGGGAGAGGCCCAGATACGCAGTATTTT.